The present T cell receptor beta chain was sequenced within a study of siplizumab effects on memory and regulatory T cells. Study-level results: Among sequences traceable to unstimulated CD4+ memory cells, alloreactive ones were significantly reduced by siplizumab. Roughly 80-96% of proliferating CD4+ or CD8+ clones lacked an assignable naive or memory phenotype. Memory T cells appeared less diverse than naive cells, which seemed to contribute substantially to alloresponse.

Repertoires were generated with immunoSEQ multiplex PCR, while TCRdb's copy carries only in-frame clones and drops some. Here the sample spans more than 85,000 clones, about nine tenths being singletons. The CDR3 runs 14 residues. Trimming took off 3 bases at V and 5 bases at J, with 12 bases between the two ends. The germline CDR1 and CDR2 sequences are KGHSH and LQKENI. As to this clone: Antigen unknown.

The sequencing sample was made of CD4+ T cells sorted from blood. The clonotype was recovered from a human donor in good health. Some clones in this sample may be carry-over from other donors' samples. The chain combines TRBV18 with TRBJ2-3; D not certain. CDR3 sequence reads: CASSPKLRRDTQYF. The CDR3 DNA follows: TGTGCCAGCTCACCGAAGCTCAGGAGAGATACGCAGTATTTT. The entire variable domain, with the rest obtained from reference TRBV18 and TRBJ2-3, is as follows: NAGVMQNPRHLVRRRGQEARLRCSPMKGHSHVYWYRQLPEEGLKFMVYLQKENIIDESGMPKERFSAEFPKEGPSILRIQQVVRGDSAAYFCASSPKLRRDTQYFGPGTRLTVL.